The next 21 T cell receptor beta chains were all read from a single sample in a study of T cell changes during pregnancy in multiple sclerosis. Repertoires were generated with immunoSEQ multiplex PCR, while TCRdb's copy carries only in-frame clones and drops some. This table holds 45,000 or so clones, around 89% found once. Material: CD4+ T cells from peripheral blood mononuclear cells, obtained after pregnancy. All receptors come from a female donor with multiple sclerosis, enrolled in a pregnancy study.

The chain couples TRBV29-1 to TRBJ2-5; 15 nucleotides match TRBD2. CDR3 length equals 16 residues. Germline-derived CDR1 and CDR2 are SQVTM and ANQGSEA. After removal of 2 bases from V and 5 bases from J, the junction contained 6 bases not matched to a gene. The CDR3 nucleotides are TGCAGCGTTGAACGGACTAGCGGGAGGGCCGAGGAGACCCAGTACTTC. It encodes CSVERTSGRAEETQYF.

CDR3 DNA sequence: TGCGCCAGCAGCTTCTCAGGGGCGGGCACCGGGGAGCTGTTTTTT. Amino acid sequence: CASSFSGAGTGELFF. J is TRBJ2-2 and V is TRBV5-1; the D gene is possibly TRBD1 (6 bases). V was shortened by 2 bases and J by 4 bases, with 12 bases between the two germline ends. From germline, CDR1 is SGHRS and CDR2 YFSETQ. The CDR3 loop spans 15 amino acids.

This chain joins TRBV4-3 and TRBJ1-2; D remains ambiguous. V was pared by 4 bases and J by 0 bases, with 12 bases between. There are 15 residues in the CDR3. Germline V gene sequence: CDR1 LGHNA, CDR2 YSLEER. The CDR3 DNA sequence: TGCGCCAGCAGCCCAGGCGCCACAGCTAACTATGGCTACACCTTC. It encodes CASSPGATANYGYTF.

The chain uses TRBV28 and TRBJ2-2; D might be TRBD2 (6 bases). The germline V gene has CDR1 MDHEN and CDR2 SYDVKM. V lost 7 bases to trimming and J lost 2 bases, with 17 bases between them. The CDR3 consists of 16 residues. The chain's CDR3 is CASNAPGTQNTGELFF. CDR3 DNA sequence: TGTGCCAGCAATGCCCCCGGGACTCAAAACACCGGGGAGCTGTTTTTT.

V and J are TRBV5-1 and TRBJ2-1, with 10 bases aligning to TRBD1. In germline, CDR1 is SGHRS, CDR2 YFSETQ. This CDR3 spans 15 amino acids. Trimming at V came to 3 bases and at J to 9 bases, leaving 9 bases not matched to a gene. The CDR3 sequence is CASSYVGQGIREQFF. The CDR3 coding sequence is TGCGCCAGCAGCTATGTGGGACAGGGGATTCGTGAGCAGTTCTTC.

The chain joins TRBV30 to TRBJ1-5, with D perhaps TRBD1 (5 bases). The CDR3 runs to 14 residues. The germline gives CDR1 GTSNPN, CDR2 SVGIG (reference sequence). V was clipped by 2 bases and J by 3 bases, with 11 bases between them. The CDR3 sequence: CAWSQGLFNQPQHF. The CDR3 nucleotides read TGTGCCTGGAGTCAGGGCCTGTTCAATCAGCCCCAGCATTTT.

The gene calls are TRBV18 and TRBJ2-7; tentative D call: TRBD1 (5 bases). The germline V and J ends were trimmed by 2 bases and 6 bases, with 11 bases remaining between them. Germline CDR1 and CDR2: KGHSH and LQKENI. The CDR3 contains 13 residues. CDR3 DNA: TGTGCCAGCTCACCAGACAGCACGGGCGAGCAGTACTTC. Its translation: CASSPDSTGEQYF.

V usage is TRBV6-4 and J usage is TRBJ1-1; no clear D gene. This CDR3 spans 13 amino acids. V lost 4 bases, J lost 0 bases, and 6 bases lay in between. Germline-derived CDR1 and CDR2 are MRHNA and SNTAGT. CDR3 sequence reads: CASSVSVNTEAFF. The CDR3 nucleotides read TGTGCCAGCAGTGTATCGGTGAACACTGAAGCTTTCTTT.

V usage is TRBV29-1 and J usage is TRBJ2-5; 11 nucleotides match TRBD1. The J call may be wrong; the DNA end is better matched by TRBJ2-7. The CDR3 spans 13 residues. Germline V gene data show CDR1 as SQVTM and CDR2 as ANQGSEA. CDR3 sequence: CSVRWTGGGEQYF. CDR3 nucleotides: TGCAGCGTGCGGTGGACAGGGGGCGGCGAGCAGTACTTC.

The chain carries TRBV27 and TRBJ2-7; 8 bases are a match to TRBD2. The V segment lost 3 bases and the J segment 0 bases; nucleotides outside the gene matches: 4. The germline V gene encodes CDR1 MNHEY and CDR2 SMNVEV (reference sequence). The CDR3 has 15 residues. The CDR3 loop is CASSFMSGSSYEQYF. CDR3 in DNA: TGTGCCAGCAGTTTCATGAGCGGGAGCTCCTACGAGCAGTACTTC.

This sequence joins TRBV5-4 and TRBJ1-2; 7 nucleotides agree with TRBD1. The length of the CDR3 is 16 residues. Germline V gene data show CDR1 as SGHNT and CDR2 as YYREEE (reference sequence). V lost 4 bases, J lost 7 bases, and 16 bases stayed unmatched. The CDR3: CASSRMLGQIWGGYTF. As DNA, the CDR3 is TGTGCCAGCAGCAGAATGTTGGGACAGATTTGGGGTGGCTACACCTTC.

In its sample, this clone ranks as medium-sized. The gene calls are TRBV6-5 and TRBJ1-5; D remains unclear. With 2 bases removed from V and 7 bases from J, the gap between germline ends came to 9 bases. The CDR3 is 13 amino acids. Germline V gene lookup returns CDR1 MNHEY and CDR2 SVGAGI. This CDR3 is CASSYDGRQPQHF. The CDR3 DNA sequence: TGTGCCAGCAGTTACGATGGCAGGCAGCCCCAGCATTTT.

The chain uses TRBV19 and TRBJ2-2, with TRBD1 as a possible D gene (6 bases). The CDR3 is 14 residues long. The V and J ends lost 10 bases and 2 bases respectively, with 14 bases between them. Per germline, CDR1 LNHDA and CDR2 SQIVND (reference sequence). The CDR3 bases are TGTGCCACGAAACGGGACACAAACACCGGGGAGCTGTTTTTT. Protein: CATKRDTNTGELFF.

The CDR3 DNA follows: TGTGCCAGCAGTTACTCGATTATGGAGTCCTACGAGCAGTACTTC. Translating it yields CASSYSIMESYEQYF. The V call is TRBV6-5, the J call TRBJ2-7; D not resolved. This CDR3 contains 15 residues. Trimming took off 0 bases at V and 1 base at J, with 10 bases between the two ends. The germline gives CDR1 MNHEY, CDR2 SVGAGI.

CDR3 sequence: CASSWERLAGDIDTQYF. The DNA of the CDR3 is TGTGCCAGCAGCTGGGAACGACTAGCGGGAGACATAGATACGCAGTATTTT. V usage is TRBV5-6 and J usage is TRBJ2-3; 12 bases are a match to TRBD2. Germline CDR1 reads SGHDT; CDR2 reads YYEEEE. V lost 3 bases to trimming and J lost 5 bases; unmatched junction nucleotides: 10. This CDR3 contains 17 residues.

V and J are TRBV28 and TRBJ2-4, with unresolved D. Germline CDR1 and CDR2: MDHEN and SYDVKM. This CDR3 has 11 residues. The ends were cut back, 8 bases at V and 4 bases at J, with 6 bases in the middle. This CDR3 is CASGEKNIQYF. DNA for the CDR3: TGTGCCAGCGGAGAGAAAAACATTCAGTACTTC.

The V gene is TRBV10-1, the J gene TRBJ2-5, with 11 positions matching TRBD2. Germline CDR1 and CDR2: WNHNN and SYGVQD (reference sequence). This CDR3 region has 17 residues. J was trimmed by 1 base and V by 3 bases; bases with no gene match: 7. The CDR3 here is CASSEGTSGWGQETQYF. The CDR3 coding sequence is TGCGCCAGCAGTGAAGGGACTAGCGGTTGGGGCCAAGAGACCCAGTACTTC.

The CDR3 loop reads CASHAESLSGEQYF. CDR3 nucleotides: TGTGCCAGTCATGCGGAGAGTCTATCGGGGGAGCAGTACTTC. The rearrangement joins TRBV6-6 to TRBJ2-7; D may be TRBD2 (5 bases). The CDR3 has 14 amino acids. Trimming stripped 9 bases from V and 7 bases from J, with 22 bases between. Per germline, CDR1 MNHNY and CDR2 SVGAGI (reference sequence).

The rearrangement joins TRBV7-9 to TRBJ1-5; D gene uncertain. Germline V gene data show CDR1 as SEHNR and CDR2 as FQNEAQ (reference sequence). V shed 5 bases and J shed 4 bases, with 12 bases lying between them. This CDR3 is built from 14 residues. The CDR3 DNA reads as TGTGCCAGCAGCCCCGAGCGGCGTAATCAGCCCCAGCATTTT. Residues: CASSPERRNQPQHF.

The genes are TRBV4-3 and TRBJ2-7, with TRBD1 matching over 8 bases. From germline, CDR1 is LGHNA and CDR2 YSLEER. The CDR3 loop spans 14 amino acids. V was pared by 4 bases and J by 0 bases, with 2 bases of the junction left unmatched. CDR3: CASSRQGPSYEQYF. The CDR3 region has the DNA TGCGCCAGCAGCCGACAGGGGCCCTCCTACGAGCAGTACTTC.

The chain joins TRBV6-4 to TRBJ1-4; 8 bases line up with TRBD1. There are 13 residues in the CDR3. Germline V lookup: CDR1 MRHNA, CDR2 SNTAGT. Trimming took 10 bases from V and 2 from J; bases not matched to a gene: 3. CDR3 loop: CATRGLTNEKLFF. In DNA, the CDR3 is TGTGCCACCAGGGGGCTGACTAATGAAAAACTGTTTTTT.